This TCR beta chain was sequenced for a study of T cells in Graves' hyperthyroidism and ophthalmopathy. Overall study: Blood from the periphery was taken at initial diagnosis, before any treatment. Broader study findings: Blood shared most expanded thyroid clonotypes above 0.001.

Of note for this clonotype: Its cognate antigen is unknown.

Graves' hyperthyroidism was deemed stable given no ophthalmopathy progression within 18 months. Amplification targeted TCR beta CDR3 regions from RNA transcripts. HTBI primers drove first-round RT-PCR of the TCR CDR3. MiXCR, run by TCRdb on the multiplex PCR reads, gives a single entry per CDR3 protein. Here the sample spans roughly 380,000 distinct CDR3 sequences, around 14% being singletons. This receptor was obtained from a woman aged 55 to 70 with Graves' hyperthyroidism. The sequencing input was blood.

The CDR3 loop is CATLPSGSTDTQYF. CDR3 bases: TGTGCCACCCTCCCCTCCGGCTCCACAGATACGCAGTATTTT. V gene TRBV12-3 or TRBV12-4 combines with J gene TRBJ2-3, with D hard to call. The CDR3 is made up of 14 amino acids. The V gene lost 10 bases and the J gene lost 2 bases, with 16 bases spanning the gap.